Listed below are T cell receptor beta chains from one sample, sequenced in a study of blood T cell repertoires in COVID-19. Data came from immunoSEQ multiplex PCR; TCRdb stores just in-frame clones and leaves some out. The sample lists some 60,000 clones, roughly 91% occurring once. Sequencing was carried out using peripheral blood. The origin of the receptors is a human donor in a cohort sampled during active COVID-19. Each CDR3 is given with its conserved first and last residue. Fields, in order: CDR3 length, J gene, clone size, V gene, D gene, CDR3 protein, CDR3 DNA. A D gene is named only where the DNA matches it firmly. Size values are once, few and many counts, or a class for expanded clones, and some rows have none.

CDR3 length: 16; J gene: TRBJ2-3; clone size: .; V gene: TRBV2; D gene: TRBD2; CDR3 protein: CASSLTSGRITDTQYF; CDR3 DNA: TGTGCCAGCAGTTTGACTAGCGGGAGAATCACAGATACGCAGTATTTT
CDR3 length: 16; J gene: TRBJ1-6; clone size: .; V gene: TRBV28; D gene: .; CDR3 protein: CASTPSAGTDNSPLHF; CDR3 DNA: TGTGCCAGCACTCCATCGGCGGGGACGGATAATTCACCCCTCCACTTT
CDR3 length: 14; J gene: TRBJ2-1; clone size: .; V gene: TRBV3-1/TRBV3-2; D gene: .; CDR3 protein: CASSQSIGADEQFF; CDR3 DNA: TGTGCCAGCAGCCAATCCATAGGGGCGGATGAGCAGTTCTTC
CDR3 length: 17; J gene: TRBJ2-4; clone size: .; V gene: TRBV15; D gene: TRBD1; CDR3 protein: CATSRGWGQPNSDIQYF; CDR3 DNA: TGTGCCACCAGCAGAGGGTGGGGACAGCCAAACTCAGACATTCAGTACTTC
CDR3 length: 13; J gene: TRBJ2-7; clone size: .; V gene: TRBV19; D gene: TRBD2; CDR3 protein: CASSNLAGWEQYF; CDR3 DNA: TGTGCCAGTAGTAACCTAGCGGGATGGGAGCAGTACTTC
CDR3 length: 16; J gene: TRBJ1-2; clone size: .; V gene: TRBV4-2; D gene: .; CDR3 protein: CASSQDSQRSNYGYTF; CDR3 DNA: TGTGCCAGCAGCCAAGACTCACAGAGATCTAACTATGGCTACACCTTC
CDR3 length: 12; J gene: TRBJ1-5; clone size: .; V gene: TRBV28; D gene: .; CDR3 protein: CASSPRAQPQHF; CDR3 DNA: TGTGCCAGCAGTCCCAGGGCTCAGCCCCAGCATTTT
CDR3 length: 17; J gene: TRBJ2-4; clone size: .; V gene: TRBV4-3; D gene: .; CDR3 protein: CASSQDARVGAKNIQYF; CDR3 DNA: TGCGCCAGCAGCCAAGATGCACGAGTTGGAGCCAAAAACATTCAGTACTTC
CDR3 length: 15; J gene: TRBJ1-3; clone size: .; V gene: TRBV9; D gene: .; CDR3 protein: CASSALGGSGNTIYF; CDR3 DNA: TGTGCCAGCAGCGCCCTAGGGGGCTCTGGAAACACCATATATTTT
CDR3 length: 16; J gene: TRBJ1-5; clone size: .; V gene: TRBV2; D gene: .; CDR3 protein: CASSELSGYSNQPQHF; CDR3 DNA: TGTGCCAGCAGTGAATTGAGCGGATATAGCAATCAGCCCCAGCATTTT
CDR3 length: 15; J gene: TRBJ2-1; clone size: .; V gene: TRBV11-2; D gene: TRBD2; CDR3 protein: CASSDPSGGYNEQFF; CDR3 DNA: TGTGCCAGCAGCGACCCTAGCGGGGGCTACAATGAGCAGTTCTTC
CDR3 length: 13; J gene: TRBJ2-7; clone size: .; V gene: TRBV19; D gene: .; CDR3 protein: CASKEAASYEQYF; CDR3 DNA: TGTGCCAGTAAGGAGGCAGCGTCCTACGAGCAGTACTTC
CDR3 length: 14; J gene: TRBJ2-7; clone size: .; V gene: TRBV10-3; D gene: .; CDR3 protein: CAISDSQRTYEQYF; CDR3 DNA: TGTGCCATCAGTGACTCACAGAGAACCTACGAGCAGTACTTC
CDR3 length: 19; J gene: TRBJ2-6; clone size: .; V gene: TRBV27; D gene: TRBD2; CDR3 protein: CASRSTGTSGYSGANVLTF; CDR3 DNA: TGTGCCAGCAGGAGTACCGGGACTAGCGGATACTCTGGGGCCAACGTCCTGACTTTC
CDR3 length: 14; J gene: TRBJ2-3; clone size: once; V gene: TRBV11-3; D gene: .; CDR3 protein: CASSSRTVADTQYF; CDR3 DNA: TGTGCCAGCAGCTCCCGGACAGTGGCGGATACGCAGTATTTT
CDR3 length: 12; J gene: TRBJ2-1; clone size: .; V gene: TRBV11-2; D gene: .; CDR3 protein: CASSPSYNEQFF; CDR3 DNA: TGTGCCAGCAGCCCCTCGTACAATGAGCAGTTCTTC
CDR3 length: 15; J gene: TRBJ1-4; clone size: few; V gene: TRBV24-1; D gene: TRBD1; CDR3 protein: CATSETGGTNEKLFF; CDR3 DNA: TGTGCCACCAGTGAGACAGGGGGAACTAATGAAAAACTGTTTTTT
CDR3 length: 12; J gene: TRBJ2-2; clone size: .; V gene: TRBV10-3; D gene: .; CDR3 protein: CAISTPPGELFF; CDR3 DNA: TGTGCCATCAGCACACCTCCCGGGGAGCTGTTTTTT
CDR3 length: 14; J gene: TRBJ2-1; clone size: medium-sized; V gene: TRBV19; D gene: TRBD1; CDR3 protein: CASSGTGSYNEQFF; CDR3 DNA: TGTGCCAGTTCCGGGACAGGGTCGTACAATGAGCAGTTCTTC
CDR3 length: 18; J gene: TRBJ2-7; clone size: .; V gene: TRBV11-2; D gene: TRBD2; CDR3 protein: CASSLDEAISGYSYEQYF; CDR3 DNA: TGTGCCAGCAGCTTAGATGAGGCGATTAGCGGGTATTCCTACGAGCAGTACTTC
CDR3 length: 15; J gene: TRBJ2-7; clone size: .; V gene: TRBV15; D gene: TRBD2; CDR3 protein: CATSRDLAGASEQYF; CDR3 DNA: TGTGCCACCAGCAGAGATCTAGCGGGAGCCTCCGAGCAGTACTTC
CDR3 length: 15; J gene: TRBJ1-1; clone size: .; V gene: TRBV19; D gene: .; CDR3 protein: CASSPLLGEGTEAFF; CDR3 DNA: TGTGCCAGTAGCCCCCTACTAGGAGAGGGCACTGAAGCTTTCTTT
CDR3 length: 13; J gene: TRBJ1-2; clone size: .; V gene: TRBV6-1; D gene: TRBD1; CDR3 protein: CASSEATGGGYTF; CDR3 DNA: TGTGCCAGCAGTGAAGCGACAGGGGGTGGCTACACCTTC
CDR3 length: 12; J gene: TRBJ2-7; clone size: once; V gene: TRBV7-2; D gene: .; CDR3 protein: CASSLGGYGQYF; CDR3 DNA: TGTGCCAGCAGCTTAGGAGGGTACGGGCAGTACTTC
CDR3 length: 14; J gene: TRBJ2-5; clone size: .; V gene: TRBV28; D gene: TRBD2; CDR3 protein: CASSPLAGGETQYF; CDR3 DNA: TGTGCCAGCAGCCCTCTAGCGGGAGGGGAGACCCAGTACTTC
CDR3 length: 15; J gene: TRBJ1-4; clone size: once; V gene: TRBV19; D gene: .; CDR3 protein: CASTAREEGNEKLFF; CDR3 DNA: TGTGCCAGTACGGCGAGGGAAGAAGGCAATGAAAAACTGTTTTTT
CDR3 length: 14; J gene: TRBJ2-5; clone size: .; V gene: TRBV11-3; D gene: TRBD1; CDR3 protein: CASSYVQGLETQYF; CDR3 DNA: TGTGCCAGCAGTTACGTACAGGGGTTGGAGACCCAGTACTTC
CDR3 length: 15; J gene: TRBJ2-7; clone size: .; V gene: TRBV5-1; D gene: TRBD2; CDR3 protein: CASSLGTSGATEQYF; CDR3 DNA: TGCGCCAGCAGCCTAGGGACTAGCGGGGCAACGGAGCAGTACTTC
CDR3 length: 13; J gene: TRBJ2-7; clone size: .; V gene: TRBV6-5; D gene: TRBD1; CDR3 protein: CASRRQGDGEQYF; CDR3 DNA: TGTGCCAGCAGGCGGCAGGGGGACGGCGAGCAGTACTTC
CDR3 length: 13; J gene: TRBJ1-2; clone size: few; V gene: TRBV24-1; D gene: .; CDR3 protein: CATSAPGEYGYTF; CDR3 DNA: TGTGCCACCAGTGCCCCAGGGGAATATGGCTACACCTTC
CDR3 length: 14; J gene: TRBJ1-1; clone size: .; V gene: TRBV6-5; D gene: .; CDR3 protein: CASSYQRGNTEAFF; CDR3 DNA: TGTGCCAGCAGTTACCAGCGGGGCAACACTGAAGCTTTCTTT
CDR3 length: 13; J gene: TRBJ2-4; clone size: .; V gene: TRBV28; D gene: .; CDR3 protein: CASSEGGQNIQYF; CDR3 DNA: TGTGCCAGCAGTGAGGGAGGCCAAAACATTCAGTACTTC
CDR3 length: 12; J gene: TRBJ2-1; clone size: .; V gene: TRBV7-2; D gene: .; CDR3 protein: CASSHPGNEQFF; CDR3 DNA: TGTGCCAGCAGCCACCCGGGTAATGAGCAGTTCTTC
CDR3 length: 19; J gene: TRBJ2-1; clone size: few; V gene: TRBV19; D gene: TRBD2; CDR3 protein: CASSSSASGYAPSPPEQFF; CDR3 DNA: TGTGCCAGTAGTTCATCGGCTAGCGGGTATGCCCCCTCCCCCCCTGAGCAGTTCTTC
CDR3 length: 14; J gene: TRBJ2-7; clone size: .; V gene: TRBV6-5; D gene: TRBD1; CDR3 protein: CASNKGTGVYEQYF; CDR3 DNA: TGTGCCAGCAACAAAGGGACAGGGGTCTACGAGCAGTACTTC
CDR3 length: 15; J gene: TRBJ1-4; clone size: .; V gene: TRBV19; D gene: TRBD1; CDR3 protein: CASSQDRGLYEKLFF; CDR3 DNA: TGTGCCAGTAGCCAAGACAGGGGGCTTTATGAAAAACTGTTTTTT
CDR3 length: 15; J gene: TRBJ2-5; clone size: .; V gene: TRBV19; D gene: .; CDR3 protein: CASTLRGAPQETQYF; CDR3 DNA: TGTGCCAGTACACTTCGGGGGGCTCCCCAAGAGACCCAGTACTTC
CDR3 length: 15; J gene: TRBJ2-7; clone size: .; V gene: TRBV6-5; D gene: TRBD1; CDR3 protein: CASSYQGALGYEQYF; CDR3 DNA: TGTGCCAGCAGTTACCAGGGGGCGCTTGGCTACGAGCAGTACTTC
CDR3 length: 14; J gene: TRBJ2-5; clone size: .; V gene: TRBV2; D gene: TRBD2; CDR3 protein: CASSGTSGQETQYF; CDR3 DNA: TGTGCCAGCAGTGGGACTAGCGGGCAAGAGACCCAGTACTTC
CDR3 length: 16; J gene: TRBJ2-3; clone size: .; V gene: TRBV12-5; D gene: .; CDR3 protein: CASGSRTALDLDTQYF; CDR3 DNA: TGTGCTAGTGGCTCCCGGACTGCCCTAGATTTGGATACGCAGTATTTT
CDR3 length: 16; J gene: TRBJ2-7; clone size: .; V gene: TRBV28; D gene: TRBD2; CDR3 protein: CASSPQLGLAGEEQYF; CDR3 DNA: TGTGCCAGCAGTCCTCAACTCGGACTAGCGGGAGAGGAGCAGTACTTC
CDR3 length: 15; J gene: TRBJ2-5; clone size: once; V gene: TRBV18; D gene: .; CDR3 protein: CASSREQGPGETQYF; CDR3 DNA: TGTGCCAGCTCACGGGAACAGGGCCCTGGGGAGACCCAGTACTTC
CDR3 length: 14; J gene: TRBJ1-4; clone size: .; V gene: TRBV5-5; D gene: TRBD1; CDR3 protein: CASSSGTANEKLFF; CDR3 DNA: TGTGCCAGCAGTTCCGGGACAGCCAATGAAAAACTGTTTTTT
CDR3 length: 14; J gene: TRBJ1-5; clone size: .; V gene: TRBV18; D gene: .; CDR3 protein: CASSLQGSLGAQHF; CDR3 DNA: TGTGCCAGCTCACTTCAGGGGTCGTTGGGAGCCCAGCATTTT
CDR3 length: 14; J gene: TRBJ1-1; clone size: .; V gene: TRBV2; D gene: .; CDR3 protein: CASRVQGANTEAFF; CDR3 DNA: TGTGCCAGCAGGGTACAGGGTGCGAACACTGAAGCTTTCTTT
CDR3 length: 12; J gene: TRBJ2-5; clone size: .; V gene: TRBV29-1; D gene: TRBD1; CDR3 protein: CSAGQGQETQYF; CDR3 DNA: TGCAGCGCTGGACAGGGGCAAGAGACCCAGTACTTC
CDR3 length: 14; J gene: TRBJ2-2; clone size: .; V gene: TRBV19; D gene: .; CDR3 protein: CASTGDTNAGELFF; CDR3 DNA: TGTGCCAGTACGGGGGATACGAACGCCGGGGAGCTGTTTTTT
CDR3 length: 16; J gene: TRBJ2-7; clone size: .; V gene: TRBV4-1; D gene: TRBD2; CDR3 protein: CASSQGRGSAPGEQYF; CDR3 DNA: TGCGCCAGCAGCCAAGGGCGGGGGTCGGCCCCTGGCGAGCAGTACTTC
CDR3 length: 15; J gene: TRBJ2-7; clone size: large; V gene: TRBV7-9; D gene: .; CDR3 protein: CASSYRQQNSYEQYF; CDR3 DNA: TGTGCCAGCTCTTATAGACAGCAAAACTCCTACGAGCAGTACTTC
CDR3 length: 17; J gene: TRBJ2-1; clone size: .; V gene: TRBV10-3; D gene: TRBD2; CDR3 protein: CAISGTSGRRSYNEQFF; CDR3 DNA: TGTGCCATCAGTGGGACTAGCGGACGACGCTCCTACAATGAGCAGTTCTTC
CDR3 length: 14; J gene: TRBJ1-2; clone size: .; V gene: TRBV5-1; D gene: .; CDR3 protein: CASSLQQTGYGYTF; CDR3 DNA: TGCGCCAGCAGCTTACAACAGACCGGATATGGCTACACCTTC
CDR3 length: 15; J gene: TRBJ1-1; clone size: .; V gene: TRBV28; D gene: TRBD1; CDR3 protein: CASSLYGTGPPEAFF; CDR3 DNA: TGTGCCAGCAGTTTATATGGGACAGGCCCCCCTGAAGCTTTCTTT
CDR3 length: 15; J gene: TRBJ2-3; clone size: .; V gene: TRBV5-1; D gene: TRBD1; CDR3 protein: CASSSGTGLADTQYF; CDR3 DNA: TGCGCCAGCAGCAGCGGGACAGGGTTAGCAGATACGCAGTATTTT
CDR3 length: 16; J gene: TRBJ2-7; clone size: .; V gene: TRBV6-6; D gene: .; CDR3 protein: CASSSRLWRDSYEQYF; CDR3 DNA: TGTGCCAGCAGTTCCCGTTTGTGGAGGGACTCCTACGAGCAGTACTTC
CDR3 length: 13; J gene: TRBJ2-7; clone size: .; V gene: TRBV18; D gene: .; CDR3 protein: CASSPSLSYEQYF; CDR3 DNA: TGTGCCAGCTCACCAAGCCTCTCCTACGAGCAGTACTTC
CDR3 length: 15; J gene: TRBJ2-7; clone size: .; V gene: TRBV7-3; D gene: TRBD1; CDR3 protein: CASSSLDRGPYEQYF; CDR3 DNA: TGTGCCAGCAGCAGCCTTGACAGGGGCCCCTACGAGCAGTACTTC
CDR3 length: 18; J gene: TRBJ2-1; clone size: .; V gene: TRBV5-4; D gene: TRBD2; CDR3 protein: CASSRTPGLAGGPHEQFF; CDR3 DNA: TGTGCCAGCAGCAGGACACCGGGACTAGCGGGAGGGCCCCATGAGCAGTTCTTC
CDR3 length: 15; J gene: TRBJ1-5; clone size: .; V gene: TRBV20-1; D gene: .; CDR3 protein: CSASLWQGSGQPQHF; CDR3 DNA: TGCAGTGCTAGTCTTTGGCAGGGGAGTGGTCAGCCCCAGCATTTT